This is a list of T cell receptor beta chains from one sample in a study of blood T cells in healthy people across ages. TCRdb re-called the 5' RACE reads through MiXCR, storing one row per CDR3 protein. Of fewer than 2,000,000 distinct CDR3 sequences detected, about 31% appear once; the ten largest clones hold around 11%. Sequences were obtained from blood. These receptors were obtained from a woman between 25 and 40 years old in good health. The CDR3 runs from the conserved cysteine through the conserved F or W. A row's size may be missing; if present it is once, few, many or a size class.

CASSWLAGETYNEQFF	TRBV7-6	16	-
CSARDRRLAGTDTQYF	TRBV20-1	16	few
CASSLGRRIQLGNTIYF	TRBV28	17	-
CASSLYLDSPLHF	TRBV7-3	13	many
CASSFALNREGHEQYF	TRBV27	16	once
CASSLVRWGLSYEQYF	TRBV11-2	16	few
CASSLAAERQGASYEQYF	TRBV5-1	18	-
CSAIRRQGASKNIQYF	TRBV20-1	16	few
CASSLQGANYMDGYTF	TRBV13	16	-
CSASRQGRTDTQYF	TRBV20-1	14	-
CASSPGTPPTYNEQFF	TRBV5-1	16	-
CASSQDRVTDTQYF	TRBV7-2	14	many